A selection of T cell receptor beta chains follows, all from one sample in a study of immune evolution from preneoplasia to lung adenocarcinoma. This table comes from immunoSEQ multiplex PCR, and its TCRdb copy is limited to in-frame clones, with some not included. The data contain thousands of clones, about 80% of them singletons. The sample comprised FFPE lung adenocarcinoma in situ tissue. These receptors were collected from a donor aged 70 or over with lung adenocarcinoma. CDR3s include the opening cysteine and the closing phenylalanine or tryptophan. The D gene is left open where the match is weak. Clone size is not always given. Where it is, it says once, few, many or a class for expanded clones.

v_gene	abundance	j_gene	d_gene	CDR3aa
TRBV6-5	.	TRBJ2-5	.	CASTPGRAIQETQYF
TRBV9	.	TRBJ2-2	.	CASSPRRGHGELFF
TRBV29-1	.	TRBJ2-2	TRBD2	CSVGGEGNTGELFF
TRBV2	once	TRBJ2-1	TRBD2	CASSRLAGRFNEQFF
TRBV7-7	.	TRBJ2-5	.	CASSLLGAETQYF
TRBV18	.	TRBJ1-1	.	CASSSRRAHWDTEAFF
TRBV6-1	.	TRBJ1-2	.	CASSVERRPTNYGYTF
TRBV6-6	once	TRBJ1-5	.	CASSRDGSNQPQHF
TRBV30	.	TRBJ1-6	.	CAWITPGHYNSPLHF
TRBV27	once	TRBJ2-3	.	CASRLQSTDTQYF
TRBV6-6	.	TRBJ2-7	.	CASSWDLNEQYF